The rows below give T cell receptor beta chains drawn from one sample of a study of CD8 T cells in Susac syndrome. A single record per CDR3 protein comes from TCRdb applying MiXCR to the immunoSEQ multiplex PCR reads. The sample holds over 80,000 distinct CDR3 sequences, around 94% seen once. The sample was CD8+ T cells from PBMCs. These receptor sequences come from a human donor with Susac syndrome. Each CDR3 is given with its conserved first and last residue. D genes are given only for firm matches. For some rows the clone size is stated as once, few or many, or as a class when expanded; others skip it.

j_call	d_call	v_call	clone_size	cdr3_aa	cdr3_nt
TRBJ1-1	-	TRBV14	-	CASRPPGFTEAFF	TGTGCCAGCAGACCCCCAGGGTTTACTGAAGCTTTCTTT
TRBJ2-3	TRBD1	TRBV27	-	CASSLQLTGGLDTQYF	TGTGCCAGCAGTCTCCAATTGACAGGGGGCTTAGATACGCAGTATTTT
TRBJ2-7	-	TRBV12-3/TRBV12-4	-	CASRTSGVSDYEQYF	TGTGCCAGCAGAACCTCAGGGGTTTCTGACTACGAGCAGTACTTC
TRBJ1-5	-	TRBV24-1	once	CATSVPDSNQPQHF	TGTGCCACCAGTGTTCCAGACAGCAATCAGCCCCAGCATTTT
TRBJ2-3	-	TRBV29-1	-	CSVDLLGRPADTQYF	TGCAGCGTTGATTTACTTGGGCGCCCGGCAGATACGCAGTATTTT
TRBJ2-2	-	TRBV15	once	CATSRDRGGRELFF	TGTGCCACCAGCAGAGATCGAGGGGGGCGGGAGCTGTTTTTT
TRBJ2-5	TRBD2	TRBV12-3/TRBV12-4	-	CASGVLAGEETQYF	TGTGCCAGCGGTGTGCTAGCGGGGGAAGAGACCCAGTACTTC
TRBJ1-5	TRBD1	TRBV6-1	few	CASSEDGGQGAQPQHF	TGTGCCAGCAGTGAAGATGGGGGACAGGGGGCTCAGCCCCAGCATTTT
TRBJ2-6	-	TRBV7-6	-	CASSLGGADWANVLTF	TGTGCCAGCAGCTTAGGTGGGGCGGACTGGGCCAACGTCCTGACTTTC
TRBJ1-1	-	TRBV4-2	-	CASSREAWREAFF	TGTGCCAGCAGCCGAGAGGCTTGGAGAGAAGCTTTCTTT
TRBJ2-7	-	TRBV19	-	CASSITGTYEQYF	TGTGCCAGTAGTATAACAGGGACCTACGAGCAGTACTTC
TRBJ2-7	TRBD1	TRBV11-2	-	CASSLGGGPAYEQYF	TGTGCCAGCAGCTTAGGAGGGGGCCCTGCCTACGAGCAGTACTTC
TRBJ1-5	TRBD1	TRBV27	-	CASSPSDRVSNQPQHF	TGTGCCAGCAGTCCTAGCGACAGGGTTAGTAATCAGCCCCAGCATTTT
TRBJ1-5	-	TRBV4-3	-	CASSWTKNQPQHF	TGCGCCAGCAGCTGGACAAAAAATCAGCCCCAGCATTTT
TRBJ2-1	-	TRBV4-3	-	CASSTSAPYNEQFF	TGCGCCAGCAGCACCTCAGCTCCCTACAATGAGCAGTTCTTC
TRBJ2-7	-	TRBV4-1	-	CASSPSGLAREQYF	TGCGCCAGCAGCCCATCTGGGCTAGCGAGGGAGCAGTACTTC
TRBJ2-5	-	TRBV7-9	few	CASSLSGAKETQYF	TGTGCCAGCAGCTTAAGCGGAGCAAAAGAGACCCAGTACTTC
TRBJ1-1	-	TRBV7-9	-	CASSSNMWNTEAFF	TGTGCCAGCAGCTCTAATATGTGGAACACTGAAGCTTTCTTT
TRBJ2-2	-	TRBV7-9	-	CASSFGGPGELFF	TGTGCCAGCAGCTTCGGAGGGCCCGGGGAGCTGTTTTTT
TRBJ2-2	TRBD1	TRBV5-1	-	CASSLYSGGANTGELFF	TGCGCCAGCAGCCTATACTCAGGGGGCGCGAACACCGGGGAGCTGTTTTTT
TRBJ2-5	-	TRBV24-1	-	CATSDLRKTQYF	TGTGCCACCAGTGATCTTAGGAAGACCCAGTACTTC
TRBJ2-3	-	TRBV15	-	CATSRDRGASTDTQYF	TGTGCCACCAGCAGAGATCGGGGAGCTAGCACAGATACGCAGTATTTT
TRBJ1-1	TRBD1	TRBV5-1	-	CASSFAQGAVAEAFF	TGCGCCAGCAGCTTTGCACAGGGGGCAGTTGCTGAAGCTTTCTTT
TRBJ2-1	-	TRBV7-9	-	CASSLGSGVGNEQFF	TGTGCCAGCAGCTTAGGTTCCGGGGTCGGCAATGAGCAGTTCTTC
TRBJ2-5	-	TRBV19	-	CASSILYGGGETQYF	TGTGCCAGTAGTATTCTATATGGCGGAGGAGAGACCCAGTACTTC
TRBJ2-7	-	TRBV27	-	CASSLVSGGEQYF	TGTGCCAGCAGTTTAGTTTCCGGGGGCGAGCAGTACTTC
TRBJ2-1	TRBD2	TRBV4-2	-	CASSQDWTSGRGTYNEQFF	TGTGCCAGCAGCCAAGACTGGACTAGCGGGAGAGGCACCTACAATGAGCAGTTCTTC
TRBJ2-5	-	TRBV18	-	CASSPDGLETQYF	TGTGCCAGCTCACCGGACGGGCTAGAGACCCAGTACTTC
TRBJ1-5	TRBD1	TRBV29-1	-	CSVDGTGDQPQHF	TGCAGCGTGGACGGGACAGGGGACCAGCCCCAGCATTTT